The 5 T cell receptor beta chains reported below all come from one sample, sequenced in a study of metastatic and nonmetastatic thyroid tumors. Through MiXCR, TCRdb re-clonotyped the PCR reads. Of 30,000 or so clones in the sample, about 24% were seen once. Among the patients, none had received any treatment before thyroid surgery. The sequenced material came from blood. The receptors come from a female donor with papillary thyroid cancer or a benign thyroid nodule (not recorded which). Some clones in this sample may be carry-over from other donors' samples.

By proportion, this clone is medium-sized. The V and J genes are TRBV27 and TRBJ2-4; D is unclear. CDR1 MNHEY and CDR2 SMNVEV come from the germline V gene (reference sequence). This CDR3 has 13 amino acids. V was shortened by 0 bases and J by 7 bases, with 7 bases between the two germline ends. CDR3 residues: CASSLSQGNIQYF. The CDR3 nucleotides are TGTGCCAGCAGTTTATCCCAAGGTAACATTCAGTACTTC.

A note on this clone: The junction departs from the called germline gene at one end, perhaps through a read error. The chain links TRBV9 to TRBJ2-2, with D maybe TRBD2 (5 bases). Germline V gene lookup returns CDR1 SGDLS and CDR2 YYNGEE. The CDR3 contains 14 residues. This CDR3 reads CASSGRTSDGEPFF. In nucleotides, the CDR3 is TGTGCCAGCAGCGGGAGGACTTCGGATGGGGAGCCGTTTTTT.

CDR3 protein: CSARDYQDAKNIQYF. DNA for the CDR3: TGCAGTGCTAGAGATTATCAGGACGCCAAAAACATTCAGTACTTC. This chain joins TRBV20-1 and TRBJ2-4; D remains ambiguous. Trimming took off 0 bases at V and 1 base at J, with 10 bases between the two ends. Germline assignment: CDR1 DFQATT and CDR2 SNEGSKA (reference sequence). The CDR3 extends over 15 amino acids.

This clone was recorded many times. This chain uses TRBV5-1 with TRBJ2-2, with D tentatively TRBD1 (5 bases). CDR3 size: 13 residues. Trimming stripped 4 bases from V and 4 bases from J, with 8 bases between. Germline CDR1 and CDR2: SGHRS and YFSETQ. In DNA, the CDR3 is TGCGCCAGCAGCGTGACAGTCACCGGGGAGCTGTTTTTT. It is translated as CASSVTVTGELFF.

This clone was recorded a few times. A read error may produce the germline difference seen at one junction end. V usage is TRBV6-1 and J usage is TRBJ2-2, with D possibly being TRBD1 (5 bases). Germline V gene data show CDR1 as MNHNS and CDR2 as SASEGT. This CDR3 has 16 amino acids. The CDR3 nucleotides are TGTGCCAGCACCCAAAATGTGGCAGGGAACACCGGCGAGCTGTTTTTT. This sequence encodes CASTQNVAGNTGELFF.